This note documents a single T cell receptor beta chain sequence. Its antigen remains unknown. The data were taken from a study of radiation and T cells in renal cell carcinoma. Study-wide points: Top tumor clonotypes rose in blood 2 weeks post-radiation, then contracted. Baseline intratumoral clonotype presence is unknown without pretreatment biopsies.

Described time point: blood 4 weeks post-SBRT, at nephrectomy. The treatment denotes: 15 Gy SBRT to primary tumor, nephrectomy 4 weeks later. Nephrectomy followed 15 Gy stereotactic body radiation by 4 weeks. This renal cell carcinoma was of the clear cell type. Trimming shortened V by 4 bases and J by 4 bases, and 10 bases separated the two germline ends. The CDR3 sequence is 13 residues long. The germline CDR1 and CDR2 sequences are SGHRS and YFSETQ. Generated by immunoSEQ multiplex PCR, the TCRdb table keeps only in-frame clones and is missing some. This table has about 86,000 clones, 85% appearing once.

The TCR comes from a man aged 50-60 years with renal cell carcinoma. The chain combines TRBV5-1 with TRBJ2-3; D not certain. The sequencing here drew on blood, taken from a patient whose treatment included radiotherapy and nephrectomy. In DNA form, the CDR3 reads TGCGCCAGCAGCCGAAGCGTTTCAGATACGCAGTATTTT. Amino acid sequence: CASSRSVSDTQYF.